Sequencing of this T cell receptor beta chain was carried out in a study of control samples from healthy donors and cancer patients (dated by TCRdb to between 2020 and 2021). The CDR3 holds 14 amino acids from the cysteine to the phenylalanine. Left in the record is the CDR3 DNA by itself, 42 bases read in frame from the first base. CDR1 and CDR2 are read off the germline V gene (reference sequence) as LNHDA and SQIVND. V sheds 10 bases and J sheds 6 bases, leaving 18 bases between their ends. The protocol used for the library was the immunoSEQ multiplex PCR assay. Sourced from immuneACCESS, this table was stored by TCRdb with only in-frame sequences that have V and J called. A share of the clones is absent; for the studies checked, an unresolved V gene accounts for under half, and the remainder has no known explanation. The sample records about 65,000 clones, about nine tenths of which are singletons. More than 0.95% of the sample comes from the top ten.

Comment on this clone: There is no known antigen for this receptor. No base quality information exists; no much larger clone differs at one position.

Sequenced input: PBMCs. The chain is made from TRBV19 and TRBJ2-2; the D gene identity is not certain. This TCR derives from a woman aged 50 to 65 with colorectal cancer. The DNA reads as follows: TGTGCCACCCAAAGCCAGCTGGGCGCCGGGGAGCTGTTTTTT. The translation is CATQSQLGAGELFF.